A single TCR beta chain is shown here with its context. The antigen is not known. The sample originates from a study of graft-versus-host responses after intestinal transplantation. Study-wide findings and caveats: Graft-donor T cell macrochimerism coincided with high graft-versus-host to host-versus-graft clonal ratios in allografts.

CDR1 and CDR2 from the germline V gene are ENHRY and SYGVKD. This CDR3 region has 16 residues. V shed 0 bases and J shed 9 bases, with 18 bases lying between them. TCRdb's copy holds only in-frame clones and misses some; the assay was immunoSEQ multiplex PCR. The sample shows 15,000 to 20,000 clones, 95% of them seen only once. This chain joins TRBV10-3 and TRBJ2-1; possibly TRBD1 for D (5 bases). This clonotype was obtained from a human patient who received an intestinal transplant, so some T cells may come from the graft donor. This specimen consisted of PBMCs, obtained 23 days after intestinal transplant. The CDR3: CAISESGAVPRTEQFF. The CDR3 region has the DNA TGTGCCATCAGTGAGTCAGGGGCAGTGCCTAGGACTGAGCAGTTCTTC.